Listed here are 24 T cell receptor beta chains from one sample, sequenced in a study of monozygotic twins with inflammatory bowel disease. TCRdb reprocessed the 5' RACE reads, keeping one entry per CDR3 protein, no DNA. The clone table shows just over 300,000 distinct CDR3 sequences, with the ten largest holding approximately 5.9%. What was sequenced was blood. Every receptor here comes from a human donor with ulcerative colitis or Crohn's disease, or a healthy co-twin of an affected twin (not recorded which).

The CDR3 loop reads CASSYSSGRVAGNTIYF. V is TRBV6-5 and J is TRBJ1-3. CDR1 and CDR2 from the germline V gene are MNHEY and SVGAGI. The length of the CDR3 is 17 residues.

The gene calls are TRBV7-2 and TRBJ2-1; lacking DNA, the TRBD1 call made by TCRdb goes unchecked. Germline loops: CDR1 SGHTA, CDR2 FQGNSA. The CDR3 totals 14 residues. CDR3 region: CASSGGTGDNEQFF.

The rearrangement links TRBV9 to TRBJ2-3; TCRdb designates TRBD2, a call that cannot be tested without DNA. This CDR3 region has 17 residues. Germline loops: CDR1 SGDLS, CDR2 YYNGEE. The CDR3 loop is CASSVTPSGGATDTQYF.

The chain recombines TRBV3-1 with TRBJ2-1; TCRdb indicates TRBD1, and absent DNA this call remains unverified. The germline V gene has CDR1 LGHDT and CDR2 YNNKEL (reference sequence). The CDR3 runs to 15 residues. CDR3: CASSQSGSGGAEQFF.

This sequence joins TRBV5-1 and TRBJ2-2. Germline-derived CDR1 and CDR2 are SGHRS and YFSETQ. The CDR3 has 16 amino acids. The CDR3 protein is CASSLGMTPNTGELFF.

This chain joins TRBV28 and TRBJ2-1. Germline CDR1 and CDR2: MDHEN and SYDVKM. The CDR3 covers 11 residues. CDR3 protein: CASSLTFEQFF.

CDR3: CASSFSGELFF. This chain connects TRBV28 to TRBJ2-2. Germline lookup yields CDR1 MDHEN and CDR2 SYDVKM. The CDR3 runs to 11 residues.

The V gene is TRBV7-9, the J gene TRBJ2-1. Germline V gene data show CDR1 as SEHNR and CDR2 as FQNEAQ (reference sequence). The length of the CDR3 is 11 residues. The CDR3 sequence is CASSYLNEQFF.

This chain links TRBV6-5 with TRBJ2-3. Germline V lookup: CDR1 MNHEY, CDR2 SVGAGI. The CDR3 consists of 12 residues. CDR3 loop: CASSQNTDTQYF.

This rearrangement joins TRBV3-1 to TRBJ1-1. The germline V gene encodes CDR1 LGHDT and CDR2 YNNKEL (reference sequence). This CDR3 spans 14 amino acids. The CDR3 sequence is CASSHNRGSAEAFF.

The chain carries TRBV27 and TRBJ1-1; checking the TCRdb D call of TRBD1 is not possible without DNA. The CDR3 is 13 amino acids. From germline, CDR1 is MNHEY and CDR2 SMNVEV (reference sequence). The CDR3 loop is CASSLFNGRSAFF.

This chain links TRBV7-6 with TRBJ2-1; TCRdb gives TRBD1 as the D gene, but with no DNA this cannot be confirmed. The CDR3 has 14 amino acids. From germline, CDR1 is SGHVS and CDR2 FNYEAQ. The CDR3 loop reads CASSLGQIYNEQFF.

This chain links TRBV6-1 with TRBJ2-5; TCRdb gives TRBD1 as the D gene, but with no DNA this cannot be confirmed. The CDR3 covers 14 residues. The V gene's germline CDR1 is MNHNS and CDR2 SASEGT. The CDR3 is CASKPGQGVETQYF.

The V call is TRBV5-1, the J call TRBJ2-6; TCRdb outputs TRBD1, but without DNA this stays unchecked. The CDR3 consists of 18 residues. The germline V gene encodes CDR1 SGHRS and CDR2 YFSETQ. CDR3 in amino acids: CASSLQGAHRSGANVLTF.

The genes are TRBV6-2 or TRBV6-3 and TRBJ1-1; TCRdb lists TRBD1, though no DNA is available to test this call. Germline V gene lookup returns CDR1 MNHEY and CDR2 SVGEGT. The length of the CDR3 is 17 residues. CDR3 sequence reads: CASSRPGSQGGNTEAFF.

The chain uses TRBV15 and TRBJ2-3; TCRdb lists TRBD2, though no DNA is available to test this call. This CDR3 spans 19 amino acids. Germline lookup yields CDR1 LNHNV and CDR2 YYDKDF (reference sequence). The CDR3 protein is CATSRKRESWASSTDTQYF.

J is TRBJ2-3 and V is TRBV4-3; as DNA is missing, the TRBD2 call by TCRdb cannot be tested. CDR1 is LGHNA, CDR2 YSLEER, per germline. The CDR3 has 14 residues. The CDR3 loop reads CASSQDPRADTQYF.

This rearrangement joins TRBV5-1 to TRBJ2-7. Looked up from germline, CDR1 is SGHRS and CDR2 is YFSETQ. This CDR3 is 15 amino acids long. CDR3 protein: CASRLSHTEIYEQYF.

Here the CDR3 reads CASSYGSPLHF. The V gene is TRBV7-2, the J gene TRBJ1-6. The CDR3 covers 11 residues. Germline values: CDR1 SGHTA, CDR2 FQGNSA.

The V and J genes are TRBV4-1 and TRBJ2-5; TCRdb outputs TRBD2, but without DNA this stays unchecked. Germline V gene data show CDR1 as MGHRA and CDR2 as YSYEKL. This CDR3 region has 16 residues. CDR3 sequence: CASSPRILALQETQYF.

This chain connects TRBV19 to TRBJ2-2; TCRdb's D call of TRBD1 is untestable without DNA. This CDR3 has 14 residues. Looked up from germline, CDR1 is LNHDA and CDR2 is SQIVND (reference sequence). The CDR3 region is CASSIRVYDGELFF.

The chain links TRBV13 to TRBJ2-2; no DNA is available, so the TRBD1 call from TCRdb remains unchecked. This CDR3 has 15 amino acids. The V gene's germline CDR1 is PRHDT and CDR2 FYEKMQ (reference sequence). The CDR3 loop reads CASSSGTGNTGELFF. Based on the CDR3 plus reference TRBV13 and TRBJ2-2, the full variable domain is AAGVIQSPRHLIKEKRETATLKCYPIPRHDTVYWYQQGPGQDPQFLISFYEKMQSDKGSIPDRFSAQQFSDYHSELNMSSLELGDSALYFCASSSGTGNTGELFFGEGSRLTVL.

The V gene is TRBV12-3 or TRBV12-4, the J gene TRBJ2-5. The CDR3 length is 12 residues. CDR3 loop: CASKQAQETQYF.

This chain connects TRBV12-3 or TRBV12-4 to TRBJ2-1; without DNA, the TCRdb call of TRBD2 cannot be checked. This CDR3 contains 16 residues. CDR3 loop: CASSLLWGLADNEQFF.